These 26 T cell receptor beta chains share one sample of origin, sequenced in a study of blood T cell repertoires in COVID-19. Assay: immunoSEQ multiplex PCR; the TCRdb copy retains only in-frame clones and omits some. Of about 140,000 clones listed, about 87% are singletons. Sequencing was done on a sample of peripheral blood. These receptors were collected from a woman in her forties or fifties with acute or convalescent COVID-19.

This clone was seen a handful of times. This rearrangement joins TRBV3-1 (or the pseudogene TRBV3-2) to TRBJ2-7; D is uncertain. CDR1 LGHDT and CDR2 YNNKEL come from the germline V gene (reference sequence). V shed 0 bases and J shed 1 base, with 4 bases lying between them. The CDR3 is made up of 13 amino acids. CDR3 protein: CASSQDGSYEQYF. In nucleotides, the CDR3 is TGTGCCAGCAGCCAAGACGGTTCCTACGAGCAGTACTTC.

The CDR3 loop reads CASSSGLAGDEQFF. In DNA, the CDR3 is TGTGCCAGCAGCTCGGGACTAGCGGGGGATGAGCAGTTCTTC. The chain uses TRBV7-2 and TRBJ2-1; 14 bases agree with TRBD2. There are 14 residues in the CDR3. Germline CDR1 reads SGHTA; CDR2 reads FQGNSA. Losses at the gene ends were 4 bases for V and 8 bases for J; bases not matched to a gene: 1.

Here the CDR3 reads CASSLDTQETQYF. DNA for the CDR3: TGTGCCAGTTCCCTGGACACACAAGAGACCCAGTACTTC. The J gene is TRBJ2-5, the V gene TRBV19; D may be TRBD1 (5 bases). V was trimmed by 8 bases and J by 2 bases, leaving 12 bases between them. The CDR3 extends over 13 amino acids. CDR1 and CDR2 (germline): LNHDA, SQIVND (reference sequence).

V and J are TRBV7-6 and TRBJ1-6, with TRBD1 matching 7 bases. The length of the CDR3 is 15 residues. V shed 3 bases, J shed 6 bases, and the junction held 5 bases outside the gene matches. Germline V gene data show CDR1 as SGHVS and CDR2 as FNYEAQ. The CDR3, as DNA: TGTGCCAGCAGCTTTCAAGGGACAGCTAATTCACCCCTCCACTTT. This codes for CASSFQGTANSPLHF.

The V call is TRBV6-5, the J call TRBJ1-5, with TRBD1 matching 7 bases. The CDR3 has 14 residues. From germline, CDR1 is MNHEY and CDR2 SVGAGI. After removal of 0 bases from V and 6 bases from J, the junction contained 2 bases not matched to a gene. The chain's CDR3 is CASSYSKGAQPQHF. For the CDR3, the DNA is TGTGCCAGCAGTTACTCGAAGGGGGCTCAGCCCCAGCATTTT.

In this sample, this clone turned up once. V gene TRBV6-5 combines with J gene TRBJ1-2, with no clear D. CDR3 length: 12 residues. Between the trimmed V and J ends, which lost 7 bases and 5 bases, there was a span of 11 bases. In germline, CDR1 is MNHEY, CDR2 SVGAGI. As DNA, the CDR3 is TGTGCCAGCACCACCCCGAGTTATGGCTACACCTTC. Protein sequence: CASTTPSYGYTF.

This rearrangement joins TRBV19 to TRBJ1-6; perhaps TRBD1 as D (5 bases). The CDR3 is made up of 14 amino acids. CDR1 and CDR2 from the germline V gene are LNHDA and SQIVND (reference sequence). The V end lost 10 bases, the J end lost 10 bases, and 20 bases lay between the germline ends. CDR3 amino acids: CATTPGQLDSPLHF. The CDR3, as DNA: TGTGCCACCACCCCCGGACAATTAGACTCACCCCTCCACTTT.

The chain uses TRBV4-1 and TRBJ1-6; D gene uncertain. The germline V gene has CDR1 MGHRA and CDR2 YSYEKL. The CDR3 length is 13 residues. Trimming removed 0 bases from V and 19 bases from J, with 16 bases in between. In DNA, the CDR3 is TGCGCCAGCAGCCAAGATCGGGGAGACGAGGGACACTTT. Protein sequence: CASSQDRGDEGHF.

This chain joins TRBV7-2 and TRBJ2-5; D is undetermined. The V gene's germline CDR1 is SGHTA and CDR2 FQGNSA. V shed 5 bases and J shed 5 bases, with 9 bases lying between them. The CDR3 consists of 12 residues. The DNA of the CDR3 is TGTGCCAGCAGCCCCTCCCTGGAGACCCAGTACTTC. Its translation is CASSPSLETQYF.

This CDR3 reads CAWRVAGTTPEAFF. Here the CDR3 DNA reads TGTGCCTGGAGGGTCGCCGGGACTACACCTGAAGCTTTCTTT. The V gene is TRBV30, the J gene TRBJ1-1; a weak D match, TRBD1 (5 bases). The length of the CDR3 is 14 residues. V was cut by 3 bases and J by 6 bases, with 17 bases left in between. Germline lookup yields CDR1 GTSNPN and CDR2 SVGIG (reference sequence). The full variable domain, rest sourced from reference TRBV30 and TRBJ1-1, is SQTIHQWPATLVQPVGSPLSLECTVEGTSNPNLYWYRQAAGRGLQLLFYSVGIGQISSEVPQNLSASRPQDRQFILSSKKLLLSDSGFYLCAWRVAGTTPEAFFGQGTRLTVV.

V gene TRBV7-8 combines with J gene TRBJ1-2, with TRBD1 matching 10 bases. V shed 0 bases, J shed 3 bases, and the junction held 1 base outside the gene matches. Germline values: CDR1 SGHVS, CDR2 FQNEAQ. The CDR3 length is 15 residues. The CDR3 sequence: CASSLAGTGDYGYTF. As DNA, the CDR3 is TGTGCCAGCAGCTTAGCCGGGACAGGGGACTATGGCTACACCTTC.

This chain uses TRBV3-1 (or the pseudogene TRBV3-2) with TRBJ2-5; 8 nucleotides align to TRBD2. The CDR3 sequence is 16 residues long. After removal of 1 base from V and 4 bases from J, the junction contained 8 bases not matched to a gene. Looked up from germline, CDR1 is LGHDT and CDR2 is YNNKEL (reference sequence). The CDR3 DNA reads TGTGCCAGCAGCCAAGCTACAGCGGGAGTATCAGAGACCCAGTACTTC. Its protein is CASSQATAGVSETQYF.

In DNA form, the CDR3 reads TGTGCCAGCAGTTACCCCACTGGGGGGGGCACTGAAGCTTTCTTT. It is translated as CASSYPTGGGTEAFF. The chain couples TRBV6-6 to TRBJ1-1, with a weak D call TRBD1 (5 bases). The CDR3 covers 15 residues. V was shortened by 2 bases and J by 4 bases, with 14 bases between the two germline ends. CDR1 and CDR2 from the germline V gene are MNHNY and SVGAGI (reference sequence).

The rearrangement uses TRBV19 and TRBJ2-7; D is unclear. The germline gives CDR1 LNHDA, CDR2 SQIVND (reference sequence). The CDR3 length is 13 residues. V shed 3 bases and J shed 0 bases, with 6 bases lying between them. CDR3 in amino acids: CASSITDSYEQYF. CDR3 DNA sequence: TGTGCCAGTAGTATTACAGACTCCTACGAGCAGTACTTC.

The chain links TRBV28 to TRBJ1-5, with D unresolved. Per the germline V gene, CDR1 is MDHEN and CDR2 is SYDVKM. V was clipped by 6 bases and J by 6 bases, with 9 bases between them. The CDR3 consists of 12 residues. CDR3 in amino acids: CASSPLGQPQHF. The DNA of the CDR3 is TGTGCCAGCAGCCCTCTCGGTCAGCCCCAGCATTTT.

The J gene is TRBJ1-2, the V gene TRBV24-1; tentative D call: TRBD1 (6 bases). This CDR3 is 14 amino acids long. Trimming pared 2 bases from V and 3 bases from J, leaving 9 bases between. The germline gives CDR1 KGHDR, CDR2 SFDVKD. Here the CDR3 DNA reads TGTGCCACCAGTGATTCTTGGACAGACTATGGCTACACCTTC. This translates into CATSDSWTDYGYTF.

The V gene is TRBV24-1, the J gene TRBJ1-4, with TRBD1 matching 7 bases. The CDR3 has 14 residues. The V segment lost 7 bases and the J segment 4 bases; nucleotides outside the gene matches: 5. CDR1 and CDR2 from the germline V gene are KGHDR and SFDVKD. CDR3 bases: TGTGCCACCAGCCAGGGGGATAGTAATGAAAAACTGTTTTTT. Residues: CATSQGDSNEKLFF.

In its sample, this clone was seen many times. This chain links TRBV21-1 with TRBJ2-7; the table's D call TRBD1 went unverified against the DNA. TRBV21-1 constitutes a pseudogene. The CDR3 sequence is 13 residues long. CDR3 amino acids: CASSKWGRDEQYF. CDR3 sequence (DNA): TGTGCCAGCAGCAAATGGGGCAGGGACGAGCAGTACTTC.

V and J are TRBV2 and TRBJ1-2, with 8 bases fitting TRBD1. With 6 bases clipped from V and 3 bases from J, the junction kept 18 bases outside the gene matches. Germline values: CDR1 SNHLY, CDR2 FYNNEI. There are 18 residues in the CDR3. CDR3 amino acids: CASRGETFGQGRDYGYTF. The CDR3 DNA reads as TGTGCCAGCAGGGGGGAAACCTTTGGACAGGGTAGAGACTATGGCTACACCTTC.

CDR3 nucleotides: TGTGCCAGCAGCTTGGGGGGGGGTGGCTATGGCTACACCTTC. Translation: CASSLGGGGYGYTF. The chain carries TRBV5-5 and TRBJ1-2; possible D gene TRBD1, 5 bases. V gave up 0 bases and J gave up 4 bases, with 10 bases separating them. The CDR3 loop spans 14 amino acids. Germline CDR1 reads SGHKS; CDR2 reads YYEKEE (reference sequence).

The gene calls are TRBV7-2 and TRBJ1-1; D uncertain. This CDR3 region has 15 residues. Germline loops: CDR1 SGHTA, CDR2 FQGNSA. V lost 5 bases and J 1 base, leaving 14 bases between the germline ends. The DNA of the CDR3 is TGTGCCAGCAGCCCGCAGACGGGAAGGAACACTGAAGCTTTCTTT. Protein: CASSPQTGRNTEAFF.

V and J are TRBV7-3 and TRBJ2-1; maybe TRBD2 (5 bases). CDR3 length: 15 amino acids. The ends were cut back, 4 bases at V and 2 bases at J, with 12 bases in the middle. Germline assignment: CDR1 SGHTA and CDR2 FQGTGA. This CDR3 reads CASSWLAEPYNEQFF. The CDR3 DNA sequence: TGTGCCAGCAGCTGGCTAGCAGAACCCTACAATGAGCAGTTCTTC.

The chain links TRBV9 to TRBJ1-2, with 9 bases that match TRBD1. J lost 0 bases, V lost 4 bases, and 4 bases had no gene match. This CDR3 has 15 amino acids. Germline V lookup: CDR1 SGDLS, CDR2 YYNGEE. The CDR3 sequence: CASSSWTGANYGYTF. DNA of the CDR3: TGTGCCAGCAGCTCCTGGACAGGGGCTAACTATGGCTACACCTTC. Complete variable domain (other parts from reference TRBV9 and TRBJ1-2): DSGVTQTPKHLITATGQRVTLRCSPRSGDLSVYWYQQSLDQGLQFLIQYYNGEERAKGNILERFSAQQFPDLHSELNLSSLELGDSALYFCASSSWTGANYGYTFGSGTRLTVV.

This clone was counted between two and nine times. The chain recombines TRBV7-9 with TRBJ2-1; D might be TRBD2 (5 bases). V lost 0 bases and J lost 6, with 9 bases in between. Germline V gene data show CDR1 as SEHNR and CDR2 as FQNEAQ (reference sequence). The CDR3 spans 14 residues. The CDR3 coding sequence is TGTGCCAGCAGCTTAGCGGGAGCGAGCAATGAGCAGTTCTTC. Encoded protein: CASSLAGASNEQFF. The whole variable domain, remainder taken from reference TRBV7-9 and TRBJ2-1, is DTGVSQNPRHKITKRGQNVTFRCDPISEHNRLYWYRQTLGQGPEFLTYFQNEAQLEKSRLLSDRFSAERPKGSFSTLEIQRTEQGDSAMYLCASSLAGASNEQFFGPGTRLTVL.

V usage is TRBV24-1 and J usage is TRBJ2-7; possible D gene TRBD1, 6 bases. V gave up 0 bases and J gave up 6 bases, with 8 bases separating them. The CDR3 sequence is 13 residues long. The germline CDR1 and CDR2 sequences are KGHDR and SFDVKD. The CDR3 spells CATSDLGRGEQYF. In DNA form, the CDR3 reads TGTGCCACCAGTGATTTGGGCAGGGGCGAGCAGTACTTC.

As concerns this clone: At one of its ends the junction is not consistent with the germline gene, which may arise from a read error. The V and J genes are TRBV7-7 and TRBJ2-3; the D gene is possibly TRBD2 (6 bases). Germline V gene lookup returns CDR1 SSHAT and CDR2 FNYEAQ (reference sequence). This CDR3 region has 14 residues. CDR3 residues: CASSFSTGADTQYF. Here the CDR3 DNA reads TGTGCTAGCAGCTTCTCCACGGGGGCAGATACGCAGTATTTT.